The present entry profiles one T cell receptor beta chain with its context. Its specificity is unknown. This sample is part of a study of T cells in Graves' hyperthyroidism and ophthalmopathy. Whole-study results and caveats: Blood also showed most of the thyroid clonotypes that were expanded above 0.001.

Stable disease denoted Graves' hyperthyroidism without ophthalmopathy progression within 18 months. With a duration under 2 months, the hyperthyroidism was newly diagnosed in patients aged 18 to 65. Germline CDR1 SEHNR, CDR2 FQNEAQ (reference sequence). Trimming took 1 base from V and 5 from J; bases not matched to a gene: 2. CDR3 length equals 16 residues. Using RNA transcripts as the source, TCR beta CDR3 regions were amplified. The TCR CDR3 was amplified in a first-round RT-PCR using the HTBI primer set. TCRdb re-derived calls from the multiplex PCR reads in MiXCR, one entry per CDR3 protein. This sample has hundreds of thousands of distinct CDR3 sequences; under 20% occur once, and the top ten carry around 3.9%.

This clonotype was sampled from a woman aged 25 to 45 with Graves' hyperthyroidism. V gene TRBV7-9 combines with J gene TRBJ2-7; 16 bases match TRBD2. The sample comprised blood. The CDR3 nucleotides are TGTGCCAGCAGCTTAGAAGGGACTAGCGGGAGGGACGAGCAGTACTTC. Translated, it gives CASSLEGTSGRDEQYF.